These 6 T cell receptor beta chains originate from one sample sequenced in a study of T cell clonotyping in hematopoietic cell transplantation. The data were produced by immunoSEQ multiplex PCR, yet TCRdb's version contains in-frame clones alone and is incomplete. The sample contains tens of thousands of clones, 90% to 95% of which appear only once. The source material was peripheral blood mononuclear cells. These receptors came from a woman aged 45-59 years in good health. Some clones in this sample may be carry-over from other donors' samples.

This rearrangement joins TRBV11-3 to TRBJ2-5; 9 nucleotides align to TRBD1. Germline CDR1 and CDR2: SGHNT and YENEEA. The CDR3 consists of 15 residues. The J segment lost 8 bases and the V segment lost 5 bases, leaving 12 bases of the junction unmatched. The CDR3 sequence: CASSSGTGNFGTQYF. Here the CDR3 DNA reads TGTGCCAGCAGCAGCGGGACAGGGAATTTTGGAACCCAGTACTTC.

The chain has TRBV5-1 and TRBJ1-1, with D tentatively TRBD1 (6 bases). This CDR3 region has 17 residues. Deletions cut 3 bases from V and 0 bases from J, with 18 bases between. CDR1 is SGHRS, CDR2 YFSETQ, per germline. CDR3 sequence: CASSYGQSAHMNTEAFF. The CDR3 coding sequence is TGCGCCAGCAGCTATGGACAGTCCGCCCATATGAACACTGAAGCTTTCTTT.

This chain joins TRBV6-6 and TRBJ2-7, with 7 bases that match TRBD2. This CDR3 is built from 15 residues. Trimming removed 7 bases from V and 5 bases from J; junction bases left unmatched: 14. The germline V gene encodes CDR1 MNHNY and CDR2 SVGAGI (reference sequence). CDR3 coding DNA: TGTGCCAGCACCAGGGAGGGAGGAACCCCCCACGAGCAGTACTTC. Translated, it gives CASTREGGTPHEQYF.

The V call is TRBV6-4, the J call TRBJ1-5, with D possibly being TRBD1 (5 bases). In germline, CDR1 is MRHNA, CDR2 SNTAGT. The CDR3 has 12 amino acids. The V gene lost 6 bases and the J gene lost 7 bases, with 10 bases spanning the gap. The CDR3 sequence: CASRAGNQPQHF. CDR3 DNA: TGTGCCAGCAGGGCAGGGAACCAGCCCCAGCATTTT.

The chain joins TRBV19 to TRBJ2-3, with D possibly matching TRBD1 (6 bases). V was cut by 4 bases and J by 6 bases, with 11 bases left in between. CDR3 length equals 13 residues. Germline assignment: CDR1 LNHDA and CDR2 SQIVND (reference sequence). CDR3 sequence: CASSTSQGDTQYF. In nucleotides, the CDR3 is TGTGCCAGTAGTACCTCCCAGGGGGATACGCAGTATTTT. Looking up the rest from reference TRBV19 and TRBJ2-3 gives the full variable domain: DGGITQSPKYLFRKEGQNVTLSCEQNLNHDAMYWYRQDPGQGLRLIYYSQIVNDFQKGDIAEGYSVSREKKESFPLTVTSAQKNPTAFYLCASSTSQGDTQYFGPGTRLTVL.

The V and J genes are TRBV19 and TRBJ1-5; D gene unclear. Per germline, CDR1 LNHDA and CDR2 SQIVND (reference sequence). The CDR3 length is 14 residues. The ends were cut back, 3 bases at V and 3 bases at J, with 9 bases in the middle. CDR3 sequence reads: CASSMRPLNQPQHF. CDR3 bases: TGTGCCAGTAGTATGCGGCCGCTCAATCAGCCCCAGCATTTT. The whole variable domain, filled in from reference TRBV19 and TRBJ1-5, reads DGGITQSPKYLFRKEGQNVTLSCEQNLNHDAMYWYRQDPGQGLRLIYYSQIVNDFQKGDIAEGYSVSREKKESFPLTVTSAQKNPTAFYLCASSMRPLNQPQHFGDGTRLSIL.